The 28 T cell receptor beta chains below come from one sample, sequenced in a study of blood T cell repertoires in COVID-19. Assay used: immunoSEQ multiplex PCR; TCRdb lists only in-frame clones, some missing. The sample consists of 200,000 to 250,000 clones, about 80% of them appearing once. Material: PBMCs or T cells enriched from blood (not recorded which). The receptors come from a man aged 55 to 70 who had recovered from COVID-19.

This clone has only one observation. The CDR3 here is CASELAMAEQFF. The DNA of the CDR3 is TGTGCCAGCGAACTAGCGATGGCTGAGCAGTTCTTC. This chain uses TRBV21-1 with TRBJ2-1; TRBD2 is the table's D call, not checked against the DNA. TRBV21-1 is shown as a pseudogene. The length of the CDR3 is 12 residues.

The DNA of the CDR3 is TGTGCCAGCAGCTTAGCAAAGTTCGGGACTCTAGGCTACACCTTC. The encoded protein is CASSLAKFGTLGYTF. The chain combines TRBV7-2 with TRBJ1-2; D perhaps matches TRBD1 (5 bases). V shed 0 bases and J shed 8 bases, with 16 bases lying between them. Germline lookup yields CDR1 SGHTA and CDR2 FQGNSA. The CDR3 extends over 15 amino acids.

This chain joins TRBV19 and TRBJ1-1, with 11 bases aligning to TRBD1. J was trimmed by 4 bases and V by 8 bases; bases with no gene match: 3. The germline CDR1 and CDR2 sequences are LNHDA and SQIVND (reference sequence). This CDR3 is 13 amino acids long. Here the CDR3 reads CASGQGASTEAFF. CDR3 DNA: TGTGCCAGTGGACAGGGGGCAAGCACTGAAGCTTTCTTT.

The chain has TRBV10-3 and TRBJ1-5; D is unclear. The germline CDR1 and CDR2 sequences are ENHRY and SYGVKD. The length of the CDR3 is 14 residues. Trimming removed 3 bases from V and 4 bases from J, with 10 bases in between. CDR3: CAISDTVRNQPQHF. In nucleotides, the CDR3 is TGTGCCATCAGTGACACAGTAAGAAATCAGCCCCAGCATTTT.

The chain couples TRBV6-1 to TRBJ1-5, with D possibly matching TRBD1 (5 bases). The CDR3 sequence is 14 residues long. The germline gives CDR1 MNHNS, CDR2 SASEGT. Trimming stripped 3 bases from V and 6 bases from J, with 12 bases between. CDR3 sequence reads: CASSDKQAVQPQHF. The CDR3 nucleotides are TGTGCCAGCAGTGATAAACAGGCAGTTCAGCCCCAGCATTTT.

This CDR3 reads CATSERAEDGNTIYF. For the CDR3, the DNA is TGTGCCACCAGCGAAAGGGCGGAGGATGGAAACACCATATATTTT. The V gene is TRBV15, the J gene TRBJ1-3; D gene ambiguous. V was clipped by 5 bases and J by 3 bases, with 14 bases between them. Per germline, CDR1 LNHNV and CDR2 YYDKDF (reference sequence). This CDR3 is built from 15 residues.

V usage is TRBV7-2 and J usage is TRBJ2-3; D unresolved. Trimming shortened V by 5 bases and J by 0 bases, and 12 bases separated the two germline ends. Germline V gene data show CDR1 as SGHTA and CDR2 as FQGNSA. The CDR3 runs 15 residues. The CDR3 DNA reads as TGTGCCAGCAGCCCAGCGCAACCTAGCACAGATACGCAGTATTTT. Amino acid sequence: CASSPAQPSTDTQYF.

V is TRBV14 and J is TRBJ2-7, with TRBD2 matching 8 bases. The germline gives CDR1 SGHDN, CDR2 FVKESK. The CDR3 runs 14 residues. V dropped 3 bases and J dropped 6; count of bases not matched to a gene: 7. The CDR3 here is CASSHRTSRGEQYF. CDR3 in DNA: TGTGCCAGCAGCCATCGGACTAGCCGTGGCGAGCAGTACTTC.

The CDR3 region has the DNA TGTGCCAGCACCCTGGGGGGGGGCGGCTCCTACAATGAGCAGTTCTTC. Protein product: CASTLGGGGSYNEQFF. The chain employs TRBV7-9 and TRBJ2-1; D is perhaps TRBD2 (7 bases). V lost 7 bases to trimming and J lost 0 bases, with 16 bases between them. The CDR3 runs to 16 residues. Germline-derived CDR1 and CDR2 are SEHNR and FQNEAQ (reference sequence). The full variable domain, rest sourced from reference TRBV7-9 and TRBJ2-1, is DTGVSQNPRHKITKRGQNVTFRCDPISEHNRLYWYRQTLGQGPEFLTYFQNEAQLEKSRLLSDRFSAERPKGSFSTLEIQRTEQGDSAMYLCASTLGGGGSYNEQFFGPGTRLTVL.

J is TRBJ2-1 and V is TRBV5-1; weak D call: TRBD1 (5 bases). Between the trimmed V and J ends, which lost 4 bases and 7 bases, there was a span of 15 bases. The CDR3 is made up of 14 amino acids. Germline V gives CDR1 SGHRS, CDR2 YFSETQ. The CDR3 reads CASSRPQGTNEQFF. The CDR3 DNA reads TGCGCCAGCAGCCGGCCCCAGGGTACTAATGAGCAGTTCTTC.

This chain uses TRBV5-4 with TRBJ2-7; the D gene is possibly TRBD1 (6 bases). Germline V gene lookup returns CDR1 SGHNT and CDR2 YYREEE (reference sequence). The CDR3 is 13 residues long. V was shortened by 2 bases and J by 5 bases, with 11 bases between the two germline ends. The CDR3 loop reads CASSFSGEHEQYF. Written as DNA, the CDR3 is TGTGCCAGCAGCTTCTCAGGGGAACACGAGCAGTACTTC.

This clone was detected a few times. The V and J genes are TRBV7-9 and TRBJ1-2; D perhaps matches TRBD1 (6 bases). The CDR3 extends over 16 amino acids. Germline loops: CDR1 SEHNR, CDR2 FQNEAQ (reference sequence). The V end was cut by 6 bases, the J end by 4 bases, with 21 bases between. The CDR3 loop reads CASRKKTGSNLYGYTF. The CDR3 DNA reads TGTGCCAGCAGGAAGAAGACAGGCTCAAACCTCTATGGCTACACCTTC.

This chain joins TRBV3-1 (or the pseudogene TRBV3-2) and TRBJ1-2, with D tentatively TRBD1 (6 bases). Germline-derived CDR1 and CDR2 are LGHDT and YNNKEL (reference sequence). Trimming stripped 2 bases from V and 5 bases from J, with 15 bases between. This CDR3 is built from 15 residues. Here the CDR3 DNA reads TGTGCCAGCAGCCAACCTGGACAGCCTAGATATGGCTACACCTTC. This sequence encodes CASSQPGQPRYGYTF.

V usage is TRBV11-2 and J usage is TRBJ1-3, with D maybe TRBD1 (6 bases). Per germline, CDR1 SGHAT and CDR2 FQNNGV. The CDR3 runs 17 residues. V was clipped by 2 bases and J by 1 base, with 15 bases between them. The CDR3 sequence: CASSLWITQGSGNTIYF. The CDR3 DNA sequence: TGTGCCAGCAGCTTATGGATTACACAGGGTTCTGGAAACACCATATATTTT.

The chain is built from TRBV5-1 and TRBJ2-1, with TRBD2 matching 7 bases. There are 14 residues in the CDR3. The V gene end was trimmed by 0 bases and the J gene end by 5 bases; junction bases not matched to a gene: 2. Per the germline V gene, CDR1 is SGHRS and CDR2 is YFSETQ. The CDR3 sequence is CASSLGRGDNEQFF. The CDR3 DNA reads as TGCGCCAGCAGCTTGGGACGGGGGGACAATGAGCAGTTCTTC.

The rearrangement links TRBV7-9 to TRBJ1-1; D uncertain. Germline assignment: CDR1 SEHNR and CDR2 FQNEAQ (reference sequence). V was pared by 5 bases and J by 6 bases, with 10 bases between. The CDR3 is made up of 12 amino acids. CDR3 protein: CASSNSMAEAFF. CDR3 coding DNA: TGTGCCAGCAGCAACAGCATGGCTGAAGCTTTCTTT.

The chain uses TRBV24-1 and TRBJ2-7, with TRBD1 matching 8 bases. V trimming: 4 bases; J trimming: 2 bases; junction bases outside the gene matches: 3. In germline, CDR1 is KGHDR, CDR2 SFDVKD. The CDR3 has 14 amino acids. CDR3 nucleotide sequence: TGTGCCACCAGTGAAACAGGGGGTACCTACGAGCAGTACTTC. It specifies CATSETGGTYEQYF.

In this sample, this clone turned up once. The chain carries TRBV11-3 and TRBJ1-1, with 7 nucleotides matching TRBD1. The trim removed 6 bases at V and 7 bases at J, leaving 11 bases unmatched. Germline V gene data show CDR1 as SGHNT and CDR2 as YENEEA. The CDR3 spans 14 residues. The CDR3 region has the DNA TGTGCCAGCAGTCGAGACGGACAGGCCAATGAAGCTTTCTTT. As protein: CASSRDGQANEAFF.

The chain joins TRBV10-3 to TRBJ1-1; D is uncertain. Trimming removed 11 bases at V and 4 bases at J, with 17 bases between. From germline, CDR1 is ENHRY and CDR2 SYGVKD. The CDR3 consists of 13 residues. The CDR3 coding sequence is TGTGCCGCCTCGAGGGTCGAGGGCACTGAAGCTTTCTTT. Amino acids: CAASRVEGTEAFF.

The chain joins TRBV9 to TRBJ1-4; no definite D call. The V and J ends lost 2 bases and 4 bases respectively, with 12 bases between them. The CDR3 has 15 residues. Looked up from germline, CDR1 is SGDLS and CDR2 is YYNGEE. The CDR3 loop is CASSVGGGRNEKLFF. CDR3 DNA: TGTGCCAGCAGCGTGGGAGGAGGGCGTAATGAAAAACTGTTTTTT.

This chain links TRBV29-1 with TRBJ2-3; tentatively, D is TRBD2 (6 bases). Deletions cut 3 bases from V and 3 bases from J, with 10 bases between. Looked up from germline, CDR1 is SQVTM and CDR2 is ANQGSEA. CDR3 length: 13 residues. The CDR3 DNA reads TGCAGCGTTGATGGGGGGAATACAGATACGCAGTATTTT. Amino acid sequence: CSVDGGNTDTQYF.

The chain combines TRBV11-2 with TRBJ2-7; 8 positions match TRBD1. The CDR3 sequence is 13 residues long. Germline lookup yields CDR1 SGHAT and CDR2 FQNNGV. V lost 3 bases, J lost 3 bases, and 1 base stayed unmatched. Here the CDR3 DNA reads TGTGCCAGCAGCTTGGACAGGGTCTACGAGCAGTACTTC. Protein: CASSLDRVYEQYF. The whole variable domain, remainder taken from reference TRBV11-2 and TRBJ2-7, is EAGVAQSPRYKIIEKRQSVAFWCNPISGHATLYWYQQILGQGPKLLIQFQNNGVVDDSQLPKDRFSAERLKGVDSTLKIQPAKLEDSAVYLCASSLDRVYEQYFGPGTRLTVT.

Only one count was recorded for this clone. The genes are TRBV14 and TRBJ2-1, with 7 positions matching TRBD2. The trim removed 0 bases at V and 8 bases at J, leaving 1 base unmatched. CDR1 is SGHDN, CDR2 FVKESK, per germline. The CDR3 loop spans 13 amino acids. The CDR3 here is CASSQDGGDEQFF. Here the CDR3 DNA reads TGTGCCAGCAGCCAAGATGGGGGGGATGAGCAGTTCTTC.

The V gene is TRBV3-1 (or the pseudogene TRBV3-2), the J gene TRBJ1-1; TRBD1 is a possible D gene (6 bases). The ends were cut back, 2 bases at V and 5 bases at J, with 12 bases in the middle. CDR3 size: 14 residues. CDR1 and CDR2 from the germline V gene are LGHDT and YNNKEL (reference sequence). DNA of the CDR3: TGTGCCAGCAGCCAATCCTTTAGGGGGACTGAAGCTTTCTTT. It codes for CASSQSFRGTEAFF.

The V gene is TRBV6-1, the J gene TRBJ1-4; tentative D call: TRBD1 (5 bases). CDR1 is MNHNS and CDR2 is SASEGT in the germline V gene. This CDR3 is built from 13 residues. Between the trimmed V and J ends, which lost 2 bases and 8 bases, there was a span of 9 bases. The CDR3 sequence: CASSETDTEKLFF. The CDR3 nucleotides are TGTGCCAGCAGTGAAACGGACACAGAAAAACTGTTTTTT.

This clone appeared a few times. The rearrangement links TRBV19 to TRBJ1-6; D uncertain. V dropped 7 bases and J dropped 5 bases, with 15 bases sitting between them. The CDR3 loop spans 15 amino acids. Germline-derived CDR1 and CDR2 are LNHDA and SQIVND (reference sequence). CDR3 region: CASTVGGLNNSPLHF. The DNA of the CDR3 is TGTGCCAGTACCGTGGGAGGATTAAATAATTCACCCCTCCACTTT.

The V and J genes are TRBV19 and TRBJ1-2; D remains unclear. The germline V gene has CDR1 LNHDA and CDR2 SQIVND (reference sequence). The CDR3 loop spans 14 amino acids. V was trimmed by 1 base and J by 4 bases, leaving 10 bases between them. CDR3 region: CASSIVPDTYGYTF. The DNA of the CDR3 is TGTGCCAGTAGTATAGTCCCCGACACCTATGGCTACACCTTC.

A remark on this clone: Being one base from a much bigger clone, this may be a read error. This specimen includes other DNA sequences encoding the same CDR3. V gene TRBV7-9 combines with J gene TRBJ2-7; the D gene is possibly TRBD1 (6 bases). The CDR3 covers 12 residues. CDR1 is SEHNR, CDR2 FQNEAQ, per germline (reference sequence). Trimming removed 4 bases at V and 4 bases at J, with 8 bases between. This CDR3 is CASSSTGYEQYF. DNA for the CDR3: TGTGCCAGCAGCTCGACAGGTTACGAGCAGTACTTC.